One and the same sample provided the 20 T cell receptor beta chains below, sequenced in a study of regulatory T cells in long-lasting Graves disease. The time point here: persistent/refractory GD, antithyroid drugs over 5 years with positive TRAb. There was RNA extracted from PBMCs, and the TCR library was made from it. Researchers made TCR beta libraries by using iRepertoire HTBI primers and running Arm-PCR on CDR3 regions. TCRdb re-derived calls from the multiplex PCR reads in MiXCR, one entry per CDR3 protein. Of 350,000 to 450,000 distinct CDR3 sequences listed, less than 30% are singletons. The material sequenced was peripheral blood mononuclear cells (PBMCs), taken when the disease was refractory, from a patient treated with antithyroid drugs. These TCRs come from a woman aged 40-49 years with Graves disease.

This clonotype was seen at least ten times. A junction boundary mismatches the germline segment, possibly from a read error. The chain is built from TRBV20-1 and TRBJ2-4; 8 bases agree with TRBD1. The V gene's germline CDR1 is DFQATT and CDR2 SNEGSKA (reference sequence). There are 9 residues in the CDR3. The CDR3 DNA follows: TGCAGTGCTAGATACAGGGGGAACTTC. The encoded protein is CSARYRGNF.

This clonotype showed up just once. This may be a read error, as it is one base from a much larger clone. The V call is TRBV3-1, the J call TRBJ1-4; D is ambiguous. There are 15 residues in the CDR3. V was shortened by 4 bases and J by 2 bases, with 11 bases between the two germline ends. Germline V gene sequence: CDR1 LGHDT, CDR2 YNNKEL (reference sequence). The CDR3 sequence: CASSPRRMTNEKLFF. CDR3 sequence (DNA): TGTGCCAGCAGCCCTCGCAGGATGACTAATGAAAAACTGTTTTTT.

This clonotype showed up just a few times. This chain's CDR3 is CSAAPNRDEQFF. The CDR3 coding sequence is TGCAGTGCTGCTCCCAACAGGGATGAGCAGTTCTTC. This rearrangement joins TRBV20-1 to TRBJ2-1, with a weak D call TRBD1 (6 bases). In germline, CDR1 is DFQATT, CDR2 SNEGSKA (reference sequence). This CDR3 comprises 12 residues. V lost 5 bases, J lost 8 bases, and 13 bases lay in between.

This clonotype came up a few times. The chain combines TRBV10-3 with TRBJ1-4; D is ambiguous. With 3 bases removed from V and 7 bases from J, the gap between germline ends came to 12 bases. This CDR3 has 14 residues. Germline CDR1 ENHRY, CDR2 SYGVKD. The CDR3 nucleotides are TGTGCCATCAGTGAATCCTCCCGGGGTGAAAAACTGTTTTTT. Its translation is CAISESSRGEKLFF.

This rearrangement joins TRBV15 to TRBJ1-5; 9 bases line up with TRBD1. The J segment lost 0 bases and the V segment lost 5 bases, leaving 11 bases of the junction unmatched. Germline loops: CDR1 LNHNV, CDR2 YYDKDF (reference sequence). The CDR3 totals 18 residues. The CDR3 here is CATSSGTGRAYSNQPQHF. CDR3 DNA sequence: TGTGCCACCAGCTCCGGGACAGGGCGAGCTTATAGCAATCAGCCCCAGCATTTT. The whole variable domain, remainder taken from reference TRBV15 and TRBJ1-5, is DAMVIQNPRYQVTQFGKPVTLSCSQTLNHNVMYWYQQKSSQAPKLLFHYYDKDFNNEADTPDNFQSRRPNTSFCFLDIRSPGLGDTAMYLCATSSGTGRAYSNQPQHFGDGTRLSIL.

The sample holds a few counts of this clonotype. V gene TRBV5-5 combines with J gene TRBJ1-6; 7 bases are a match to TRBD1. The CDR3 covers 15 residues. CDR1 is SGHKS and CDR2 is YYEKEE in the germline V gene (reference sequence). V trimming: 0 bases; J trimming: 10 bases; junction bases outside the gene matches: 7. In DNA, the CDR3 is TGTGCCAGCAGCTTGGCCCTAGGGGGCCGCTCACCCCTCCACTTT. Protein: CASSLALGGRSPLHF.

This clonotype has only a few counts. The CDR3 reads CASSVVYSNQPQHF. DNA of the CDR3: TGTGCCAGCAGTGTTGTATATAGCAATCAGCCCCAGCATTTT. The chain employs TRBV6-1 and TRBJ1-5; D unresolved. CDR3 size: 14 residues. V lost 4 bases and J 0 bases, leaving 7 bases between the germline ends. Germline CDR1 and CDR2: MNHNS and SASEGT.

The chain couples TRBV5-6 to TRBJ2-7; 7 bases match TRBD2. CDR1 SGHDT and CDR2 YYEEEE come from the germline V gene. The length of the CDR3 is 14 residues. V lost 6 bases to trimming and J lost 9 bases; unmatched junction nucleotides: 15. The CDR3 nucleotides are TGTGCCAGCATCATGTGGGGCGGGAGCTCTTTGCAGTACTTC. This translates into CASIMWGGSSLQYF.

This sequence joins TRBV6-1 and TRBJ2-5; D not certain. The CDR3 runs to 13 residues. The V and J ends lost 5 bases and 1 base respectively, with 8 bases between them. From germline, CDR1 is MNHNS and CDR2 SASEGT. The CDR3 reads CASSPGFQETQYF. CDR3 DNA sequence: TGTGCCAGCAGTCCCGGGTTCCAAGAGACCCAGTACTTC.

This clonotype was found a few times. V is TRBV3-1 and J is TRBJ2-3; D gene ambiguous. CDR3 size: 13 residues. V lost 3 bases, J lost 4 bases, and 8 bases lay in between. Germline CDR1 is LGHDT and CDR2 is YNNKEL (reference sequence). DNA of the CDR3: TGTGCCAGCAGCCACGTTTCGTCAGATACGCAGTATTTT. This sequence encodes CASSHVSSDTQYF.

This clonotype was found many times. The genes are TRBV28 and TRBJ2-7; TRBD2 matches 8 bases. Trimming removed 2 bases from V and 2 bases from J; junction bases left unmatched: 5. This CDR3 is built from 15 residues. CDR1 is MDHEN, CDR2 SYDVKM, per germline. CDR3 loop: CASSLSGRVAYEQYF. The DNA for the CDR3 is TGTGCCAGCAGTTTAAGCGGGAGAGTCGCCTACGAGCAGTACTTC.

CDR3 protein: CASSGDSVHNEQFF. The CDR3 nucleotides read TGTGCCAGCAGTGGGGACAGCGTCCACAATGAGCAGTTCTTC. The V and J genes are TRBV28 and TRBJ2-1, with 7 bases identical to TRBD1. This CDR3 spans 14 amino acids. The V gene's germline CDR1 is MDHEN and CDR2 SYDVKM. V shed 5 bases, J shed 5 bases, and the junction held 6 bases outside the gene matches.

This clonotype appeared many times. J is TRBJ1-4 and V is TRBV27, with 9 bases matching TRBD1. V lost 6 bases and J lost 8; bases outside the gene matches: 7. In germline, CDR1 is MNHEY, CDR2 SMNVEV (reference sequence). The CDR3 runs to 14 residues. In DNA form, the CDR3 reads TGTGCCAGCAGACCCGGGACAGGGAACGAAAAACTGTTTTTT. The encoded protein is CASRPGTGNEKLFF.

The J gene is TRBJ2-7, the V gene TRBV9; tentative D call: TRBD2 (5 bases). In germline, CDR1 is SGDLS, CDR2 YYNGEE. This CDR3 is built from 13 residues. Trimming stripped 0 bases from V and 9 bases from J, with 13 bases between. This chain's CDR3 is CASSVALEGGQYF. The CDR3 DNA sequence: TGTGCCAGCAGCGTAGCTCTCGAGGGCGGGCAGTACTTC.

At least ten counts were recorded for this clonotype. The rearrangement uses TRBV28 and TRBJ2-3, with D unresolved. The CDR3 has 14 residues. V gave up 9 bases and J gave up 8 bases, with 21 bases separating them. Germline-derived CDR1 and CDR2 are MDHEN and SYDVKM. The CDR3 sequence: CARPRPTVSVTQYF. CDR3 coding DNA: TGTGCCAGACCCAGGCCGACCGTGTCGGTTACGCAGTATTTT.

The table lists this clonotype with a few counts. The chain recombines TRBV2 with TRBJ2-3, with D possibly matching TRBD2 (5 bases). Germline CDR1 and CDR2: SNHLY and FYNNEI. The CDR3 has 16 residues. V lost 5 bases to trimming and J lost 3 bases, with 18 bases between them. Here the CDR3 DNA reads TGTGCCAGCAGTTTAAATAGCGCAACATCGACAGATACGCAGTATTTT. Translating gives CASSLNSATSTDTQYF.

This clonotype has just a few counts. V is TRBV5-4 and J is TRBJ2-2; possible D gene TRBD2, 5 bases. The V gene's germline CDR1 is SGHNT and CDR2 YYREEE (reference sequence). The CDR3 has 13 amino acids. Trimming took 2 bases from V and 9 from J, leaving 11 bases between them. The CDR3, as DNA: TGTGCCAGCAGCTTTAGCGAGGCCAGGGAGCTGTTTTTT. This sequence encodes CASSFSEARELFF.

This clonotype showed up many times. The chain uses TRBV12-3 or TRBV12-4 and TRBJ1-5; D gene unclear. The V gene lost 3 bases and the J gene lost 0 bases, with 15 bases spanning the gap. This CDR3 region has 17 residues. CDR3 coding DNA: TGTGCCAGCAGTTTTCGCTCTGGACGGGATAGCAATCAGCCCCAGCATTTT. This encodes CASSFRSGRDSNQPQHF.

This clonotype was found a few times. The chain employs TRBV6-2 or TRBV6-3 and TRBJ2-7, with TRBD2 identical over 10 bases. Trimming cost V 2 bases and J 7 bases; bases outside gene matches: 11. From germline, CDR1 is MNHEY and CDR2 SVGEGT. CDR3 length: 16 amino acids. The chain's CDR3 is CASSYGLAASYEEQYF. The DNA for the CDR3 is TGTGCCAGCAGTTACGGACTAGCGGCCTCCTACGAGGAGCAGTACTTC.

This chain uses TRBV28 with TRBJ2-7; 9 bases align to TRBD1. The V gene end was trimmed by 2 bases and the J gene end by 2 bases; junction bases not matched to a gene: 10. Germline V gene sequence: CDR1 MDHEN, CDR2 SYDVKM. The CDR3 sequence is 17 residues long. The CDR3 region has the DNA TGTGCCAGCAGTTTAGGGACAGGGCTTAATTTTGCCTACGAGCAGTACTTC. It is translated as CASSLGTGLNFAYEQYF.